The clone carrying this T cell receptor (beta chain) was observed many times. As yet, its antigen is unknown. These data belong to a study of T cells in Graves' hyperthyroidism and ophthalmopathy. Overall study context: At initial diagnosis, before any treatment had begun, peripheral blood was obtained. Overall study results and limits: Most expanded thyroid clonotypes above 0.001 recurred in blood.

The study included ophthalmopathy patients with Clinical Activity Score at least 3, NOSPECS grade at least 4 and duration under 3 months. PBMCs were sourced from about 10 ml fresh peripheral blood. V gave up 6 bases and J gave up 4 bases, with 12 bases separating them. The germline V gene encodes CDR1 MDHEN and CDR2 SYDVKM. The CDR3 covers 13 residues. Researchers amplified the TCR beta CDR3 regions from RNA transcripts. TCR CDR3 regions were first amplified by RT-PCR with HTBI primers. MiXCR, run by TCRdb on the multiplex PCR reads, gives a single entry per CDR3 protein. The sample yields more than 300,000 distinct CDR3 sequences, more than 12% seen once.

The chain employs TRBV28 and TRBJ1-2, with D uncertain. The sequenced material came from blood. The sequence derives from a woman aged 25 to 39 with Graves' ophthalmopathy. CDR3 bases: TGTGCCAGCAGCTCTCAGTGGAGCTATGGCTACACCTTC. Its translation is CASSSQWSYGYTF.